What follows describes a single T cell receptor beta chain. Authors' methods: Reference gene primers were amplified, and this amplification served to estimate nucleated cell counts. Repertoires were generated with immunoSEQ multiplex PCR, while TCRdb's copy carries only in-frame clones and drops some. The D gene and trimming were derived from the DNA, and the V and J assignments and clone size from that table. The sample has 150,000 to 200,000 clones, about 83% seen once. This sample is drawn from a study of blood T cell repertoires in COVID-19. Turning to the study itself: The cDNA or gDNA used as material had been derived from T cells, B-cell-depleted T cells, or PBMCs.

This CDR3 is built from 15 residues. Germline V lookup: CDR1 MNHEY, CDR2 SVGEGT. V lost 0 bases to trimming and J lost 7 bases, with 13 bases between them. The receptor was derived from a person between 65 and 79 years old with COVID-19, enrolled during active disease. This chain links TRBV6-2 or TRBV6-3 with TRBJ1-5, with D perhaps TRBD1 (5 bases). Source material: peripheral blood. Here the CDR3 reads CASSYSRQGEQPQHF. The CDR3 nucleotides read TGTGCCAGCAGTTACTCCCGGCAGGGTGAGCAGCCCCAGCATTTT.